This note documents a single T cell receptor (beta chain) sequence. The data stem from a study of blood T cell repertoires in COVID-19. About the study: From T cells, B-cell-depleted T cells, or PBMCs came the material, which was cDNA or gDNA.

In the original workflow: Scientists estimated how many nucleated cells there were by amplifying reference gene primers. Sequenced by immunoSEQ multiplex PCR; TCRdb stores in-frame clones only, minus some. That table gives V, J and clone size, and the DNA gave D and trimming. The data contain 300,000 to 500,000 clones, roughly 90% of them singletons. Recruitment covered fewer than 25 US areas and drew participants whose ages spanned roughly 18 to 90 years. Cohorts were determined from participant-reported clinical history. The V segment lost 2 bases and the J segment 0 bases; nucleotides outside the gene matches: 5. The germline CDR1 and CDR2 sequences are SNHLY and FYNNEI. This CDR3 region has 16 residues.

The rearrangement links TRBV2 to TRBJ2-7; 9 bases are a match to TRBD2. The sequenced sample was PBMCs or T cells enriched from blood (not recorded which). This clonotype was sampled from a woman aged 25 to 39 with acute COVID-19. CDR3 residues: CASSELAGPNSYEQYF. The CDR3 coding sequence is TGTGCCAGCAGTGAACTAGCGGGGCCGAACTCCTACGAGCAGTACTTC.